This TCR beta chain stems from a study of shared clonotypes between healthy human individuals (dated by TCRdb to the early 2020s). For the study in its entirety: The cohort comprised a couple of women and a few men aged 18 to 49 years. Each donor's leukapheresis produced roughly between roughly 0.9 and 8.9 billion PBMCs. Different laboratories and diverse techniques were used to prepare libraries and sequence TCR repertoires, to increase sequencing depth and limit assay-specific biases. The study deeply sequenced blood TCR repertoires of about 5 healthy adults to estimate repertoire size and the extent of clonotype sharing between individuals. For each donor, three plates each were used for CD4 naive and CD4 memory, two plates were used for CD8 naive, and one plate was used for CD8 memory.

As for this clone: This receptor's antigen is unknown. No much larger clone exists at a distance of one base, and base qualities are not known.

TCR CDR3 regions were amplified from genomic DNA by multiplex PCR using the deep immunoSEQ assay. For each cell subset, the extracted genomic DNA was distributed evenly across all wells of several immunoSEQ 96-well plates, and each plate served as one replicate. For sorted subsets, about 210 ng of genomic DNA, equivalent to 30,000 or so T cell genomes, went into each replicate PCR. Purified libraries were quantified with a Qubit 3.0 fluorometer, sized on a Bioanalyzer 2100, and re-quantified with the KAPA Library Quantification kit. A separate single-read 150-cycle Illumina NextSeq 550 flow cell was used to sequence each immunoSEQ 96-well plate. The published analysis was carried out like this. The immunoSEQ output contained only junctional sequences without quality scores, so filtering could not match that applied to full-length reads. To assign V/J genes and CDR3, sequences were annotated against IMGT germline references using PyIR, a Python wrapper for IgBLAST v1.9. Reads were filtered out if the reads had weak V/J assignments (E-value above 1e-6), no CDR3, stop codons, out-of-frame junctions, or ambiguous translated residues. V3J clonotypes were defined as sequences sharing the same inferred V gene, J gene, and CDR3 amino acid sequence. Percentage overlap between repertoires was calculated by dividing the number of shared unique clonotypes by the size of the smaller repertoire. RTK rarefaction, the Chao1 estimator, and Recon v2.1 estimates of unobserved clonotypes were used to assess repertoire richness. Generation probabilities for all TCRbeta clonotypes obtained by the gDNA method from a handful of donors were computed using OLGA. TCRdb retrieved this table from immuneACCESS and kept in-frame rearrangements only. Not all clones are present; in checked studies, unresolved V genes account for under half, and no reason is known for the remainder. The V and J calls and the clone size are those of that table, but D and trimming were determined from the DNA. This sample holds some 2.1 million clones; just under 95% were observed only once. The top ten clones comprise under 2% of the sample.

General study outcomes and caveats: Incomplete sequencing was indicated by rarefaction of sorted-subset datasets, despite the large sequencing depth. The genetic and exposure-history diversity represented was limited by the small number of donors. Sharing across several donors was observed for around 5% of naive CD4, over 3% of naive CD8, 2.3% of memory CD4, and approximately 0.41% of memory CD8 clonotypes. Based on pairwise subsampling, the degree of clonotype sharing among donors was expected to be affected by sequencing depth. Sampling was restricted to blood, and TCR repertoires in tissues likely differ from the TCR repertoires found in blood. Estimated clonotype richness was generally larger for naive than for memory subsets. Clonotypes shared by all four sorted-subset donors showed higher generation probabilities than non-shared clonotypes.

V is trimmed back by 3 bases and J by 0 bases, and the junction contains 7 bases that no gene match accounts for. Taken from the germline V gene (reference sequence), the CDR1 and CDR2 loops are MNHEY and SMNVEV. The CDR3 covers 16 residues, taking in both the cysteine and the phenylalanine. Only the CDR3 portion is preserved as DNA: 48 bases, with reading frame beginning at the first base. CD8 naive samples consisted of CD45RO-negative cells that were positively selected for CCR7, yielding a CD45RA+CCR7+ population without TemRA cells. The donors were healthy, HIV-negative adults with no recently reported acute infections or vaccinations. Every donor was a Caucasian adult residing in Nashville, Tennessee, USA. After blood collection by leukapheresis, PBMCs were isolated using Ficoll-Histopaque density gradient centrifugation and then cryopreserved in the vapor phase of liquid nitrogen. Purity and quantity of every magnetically sorted T cell population were checked by analytical flow cytometry. Each sorted fraction had its genomic DNA isolated and then quantified by UV absorbance on a Nanodrop 2000c.

The sequence derives from a man younger than 30 in good health. Some clones in this sample may be carry-over from other donors' samples. The V and J segments used are TRBV27 and TRBJ2-7, with 8 bases in between that match TRBD2. The sample consisted of naive CD8+ T cells from PBMCs. The intended sense of this specimen's cell subset or site label: CD45RA+CCR7+. This receptor has the CDR3 CASSFRGRRSSYEQYF. The DNA sequence follows: TGTGCCAGCAGTTTCCGCGGGAGGAGGAGCTCCTACGAGCAGTACTTC.